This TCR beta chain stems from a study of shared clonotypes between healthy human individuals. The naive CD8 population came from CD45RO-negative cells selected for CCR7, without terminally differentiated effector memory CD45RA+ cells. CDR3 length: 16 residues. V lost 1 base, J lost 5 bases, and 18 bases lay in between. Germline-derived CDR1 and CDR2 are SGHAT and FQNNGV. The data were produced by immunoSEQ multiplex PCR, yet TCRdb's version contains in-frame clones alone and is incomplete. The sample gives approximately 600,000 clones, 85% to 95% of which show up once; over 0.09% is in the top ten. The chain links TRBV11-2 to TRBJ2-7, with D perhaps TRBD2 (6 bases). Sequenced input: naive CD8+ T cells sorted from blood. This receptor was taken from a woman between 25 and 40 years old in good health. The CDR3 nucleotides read TGTGCCAGCAGCTTAGCCCCCGGGGAAGCGGGCCACGAGCAGTACTTC. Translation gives CASSLAPGEAGHEQYF.